The T cell receptor (beta chain) under discussion was sequenced for a study of CD8+CD57+ T cells in acquired aplastic anemia. Study-level points and caveats: Patients shared twenty-nine CD8+ CDR3 sequences with controls.

Individuals selected for sequencing had exhibited CD8+CD57+ cell expansion on flow cytometry. CDR1 is LNHDA, CDR2 SQIVND, per germline (reference sequence). The ends were cut back, 1 base at V and 4 bases at J, with 8 bases in the middle. This CDR3 spans 14 amino acids. At least ten counts were recorded for this clonotype. Its specificity is not known. Investigators profiled TCR beta VDJ and CDR3 from genomic DNA template. TCRdb analysed the reads with MiXCR anew, one entry per CDR3 protein. The sample records around 430,000 distinct CDR3 sequences, approximately 33% being singletons. Input material: sorted CD4+, CD8+, or CD8+CD57+ T cells (not recorded which) from PBMCs. V usage is TRBV19 and J usage is TRBJ1-5; D is undetermined. This TCR came from a human donor with aplastic anemia. In DNA, the CDR3 is TGTGCCAGTAGTATAGTGCCAAATAATCAGCCCCAGCATTTT. This sequence encodes CASSIVPNNQPQHF.